A single sample is the source of the 2 T cell receptor beta chains below, sequenced in a study of T-cell memory formation after mild COVID-19. TCRdb re-called the 5' RACE reads with MiXCR, one entry per CDR3 protein. The sample has 360,000 or so distinct CDR3 sequences, 25% to 30% seen once. The specimen was PBMCs or a T cell subset sorted from them (not recorded which). The receptor set was obtained from an adult woman who had mild COVID-19 (a few samples of this study predate the infection). Cell type and time point are not known.

This clonotype showed up just a few times. The J gene is TRBJ1-1, the V gene TRBV4-1; no definite D call. Germline lookup yields CDR1 MGHRA and CDR2 YSYEKL. This CDR3 comprises 14 residues. V lost 0 bases to trimming and J lost 0 bases, with 5 bases between them. The CDR3, as DNA: TGCGCCAGCAGCCAAGACAGTTTGAACACTGAAGCTTTCTTT. Its translation is CASSQDSLNTEAFF.

This clonotype was observed a handful of times. The chain couples TRBV6-5 to TRBJ2-5; 7 bases are a match to TRBD2. Trimming removed 6 bases from V and 1 base from J; junction bases left unmatched: 11. The CDR3 extends over 16 amino acids. Germline CDR1 is MNHEY and CDR2 is SVGAGI. This CDR3 reads CASSPLGAGPQETQYF. CDR3 nucleotide sequence: TGTGCCAGCAGCCCTTTAGGAGCGGGACCCCAAGAGACCCAGTACTTC.